This T cell receptor (beta chain) was captured in a study of T-cell reconstitution after alpha-beta-depleted transplantation in children. Study conclusions and caveats: The authors attributed T-cell counts and diversity one year after transplant mostly to newly produced T cells. Some patients' high day-60 TCRbeta diversity was attributed to recipient cells surviving conditioning.

The CDR3 extends over 16 amino acids. Per the germline V gene, CDR1 is LGHDT and CDR2 is YNNKEL (reference sequence). Between the trimmed V and J ends, which lost 3 bases and 9 bases, there was a span of 21 bases. Using unique molecular identifiers, the investigators prepared the TCRbeta library. TCRdb used MiXCR to reprocess the PCR reads, holding one entry per CDR3 protein. The table shows around 670,000 distinct CDR3 sequences, with around 13% occurring only once. As for this clonotype: Its matching antigen is unknown.

The sequence derives from a girl aged 2-15 years with congenital amegakaryocytic thrombocytopenia, due to receive a stem cell transplant. Sequencing used PBMCs, obtained before TCRalphabeta/CD19-depleted stem cell transplant. The chain combines TRBV3-1 with TRBJ1-3; D is ambiguous. The CDR3 reads CASSHMFTRAVGTIYF. The CDR3 DNA reads as TGTGCCAGCAGCCACATGTTCACCCGGGCCGTCGGCACCATATATTTT.